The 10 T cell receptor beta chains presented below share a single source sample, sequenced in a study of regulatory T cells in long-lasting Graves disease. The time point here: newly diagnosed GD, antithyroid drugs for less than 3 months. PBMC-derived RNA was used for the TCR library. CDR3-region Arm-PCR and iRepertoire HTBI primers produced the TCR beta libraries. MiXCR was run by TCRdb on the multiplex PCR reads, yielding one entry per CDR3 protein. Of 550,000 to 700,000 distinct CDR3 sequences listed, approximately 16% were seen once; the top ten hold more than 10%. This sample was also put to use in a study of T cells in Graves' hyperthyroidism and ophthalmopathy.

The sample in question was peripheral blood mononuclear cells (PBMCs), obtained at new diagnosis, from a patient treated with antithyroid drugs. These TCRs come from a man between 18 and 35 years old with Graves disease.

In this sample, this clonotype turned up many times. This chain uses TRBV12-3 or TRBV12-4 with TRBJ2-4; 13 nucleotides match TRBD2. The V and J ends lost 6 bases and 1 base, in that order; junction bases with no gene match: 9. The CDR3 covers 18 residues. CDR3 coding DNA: TGTGCCAGCAGCGTCCTACTAGCGGGAGGGCCTGCCAAAAACATTCAGTACTTC. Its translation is CASSVLLAGGPAKNIQYF.

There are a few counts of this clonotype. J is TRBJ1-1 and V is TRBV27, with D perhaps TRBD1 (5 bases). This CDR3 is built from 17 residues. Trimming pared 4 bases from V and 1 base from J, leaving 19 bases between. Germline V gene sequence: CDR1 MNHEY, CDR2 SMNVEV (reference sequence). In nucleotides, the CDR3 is TGTGCCAGCAGTTGGACACTGGTGGGTGGAAAGAACACTGAAGCTTTCTTT. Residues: CASSWTLVGGKNTEAFF.

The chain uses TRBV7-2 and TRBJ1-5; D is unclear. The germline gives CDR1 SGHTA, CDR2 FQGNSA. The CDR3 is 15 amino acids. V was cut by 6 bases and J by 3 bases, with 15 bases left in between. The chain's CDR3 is CASSSSHGVNQPQHF. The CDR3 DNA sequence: TGTGCCAGCAGTTCAAGTCACGGGGTCAATCAGCCCCAGCATTTT. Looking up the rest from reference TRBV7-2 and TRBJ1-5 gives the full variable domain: GAGVSQSPSNKVTEKGKDVELRCDPISGHTALYWYRQSLGQGLEFLIYFQGNSAPDKSGLPSDRFSAERTGGSVSTLTIQRTQQEDSAVYLCASSSSHGVNQPQHFGDGTRLSIL.

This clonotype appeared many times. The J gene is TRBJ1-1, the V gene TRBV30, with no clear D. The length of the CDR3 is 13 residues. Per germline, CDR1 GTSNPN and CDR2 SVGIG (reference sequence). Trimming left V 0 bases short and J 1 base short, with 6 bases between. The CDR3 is CAWSVLGNTEAFF. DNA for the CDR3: TGTGCCTGGAGTGTACTGGGGAACACTGAAGCTTTCTTT.

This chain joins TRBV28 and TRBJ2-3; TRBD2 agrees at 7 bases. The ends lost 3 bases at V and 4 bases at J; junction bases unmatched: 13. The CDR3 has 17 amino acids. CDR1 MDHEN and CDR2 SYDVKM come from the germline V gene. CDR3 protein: CASSLAGMVAGADTQYF. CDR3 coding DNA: TGTGCCAGCAGTTTGGCGGGCATGGTTGCGGGAGCAGATACGCAGTATTTT.

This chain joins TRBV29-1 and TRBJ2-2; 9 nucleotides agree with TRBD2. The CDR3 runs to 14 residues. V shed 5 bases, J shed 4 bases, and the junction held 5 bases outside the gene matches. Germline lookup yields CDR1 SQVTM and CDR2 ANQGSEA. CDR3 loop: CSVISGSPTGELFF. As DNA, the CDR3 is TGCAGCGTTATTAGCGGGAGCCCCACCGGGGAGCTGTTTTTT.

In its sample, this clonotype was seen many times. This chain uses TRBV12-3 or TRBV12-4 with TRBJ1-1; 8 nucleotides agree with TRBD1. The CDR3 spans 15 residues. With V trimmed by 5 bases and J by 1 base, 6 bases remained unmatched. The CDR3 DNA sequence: TGTGCCAGCAGTGAGACAGGGGCCTCGAACACTGAAGCTTTCTTT. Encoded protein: CASSETGASNTEAFF.

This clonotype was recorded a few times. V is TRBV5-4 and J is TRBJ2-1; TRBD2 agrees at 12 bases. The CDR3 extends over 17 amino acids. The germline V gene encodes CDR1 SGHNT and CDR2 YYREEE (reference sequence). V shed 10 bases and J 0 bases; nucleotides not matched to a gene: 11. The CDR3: CAVMTSGGPSSYNEQFF. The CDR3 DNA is TGTGCCGTCATGACTAGCGGGGGCCCAAGCTCCTACAATGAGCAGTTCTTC.

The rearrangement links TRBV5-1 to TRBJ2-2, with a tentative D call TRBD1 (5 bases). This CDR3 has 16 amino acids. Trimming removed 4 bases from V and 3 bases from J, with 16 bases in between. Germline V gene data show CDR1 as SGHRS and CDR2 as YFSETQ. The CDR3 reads CASSLSQGTDTGELFF. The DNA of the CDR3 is TGCGCCAGCAGCCTATCGCAGGGAACCGACACCGGGGAGCTGTTTTTT.

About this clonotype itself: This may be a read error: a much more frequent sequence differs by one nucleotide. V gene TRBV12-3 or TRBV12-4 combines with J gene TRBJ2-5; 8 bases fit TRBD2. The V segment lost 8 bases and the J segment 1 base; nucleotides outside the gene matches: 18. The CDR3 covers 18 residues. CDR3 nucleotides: TGTGCCAGCGCCCAGCAACCTAGGGAGCGGGGGTTCCAAGAGACCCAGTACTTC. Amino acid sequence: CASAQQPRERGFQETQYF.